This T cell receptor beta chain was sequenced during a study of identical twins. Regarding the study as a whole: Twins' excess sharing was less marked for out-of-frame beta sequences.

Each donor (without exception) was a healthy Caucasian. MiXCR, applied by TCRdb to the 5' RACE reads, yields one record per CDR3 protein. The sample gives about 1.7 million distinct CDR3 sequences, under 35% of which show up once; over 0.25% is in the top ten. Germline-derived CDR1 and CDR2 are ENHRY and SYGVKD. V lost 2 bases and J lost 4; bases outside the gene matches: 5. The CDR3 has 14 residues. This clonotype was seen at least ten times. Its antigen is still unknown. This TCR came from a newborn girl in good health. The sample consisted of cord blood. The chain combines TRBV10-3 with TRBJ2-7; TRBD1 aligns across 7 bases. CDR3 in amino acids: CAISEDREKYEQYF. In nucleotides, the CDR3 is TGTGCCATCAGTGAGGACAGGGAGAAGTACGAGCAGTACTTC.